Following are 3 T cell receptor beta chains from one sample sequenced in a study of early T cells in non-severe SARS-CoV-2 infection. TCRdb reanalysed the 5' RACE reads using MiXCR and keeps one entry per CDR3 protein. This sample carries fewer than 80,000 distinct CDR3 sequences, around 12% of them seen once, and the ten largest clones take over 1%. Sequences were derived from whole blood, sampled at baseline. The receptors stem from an adult who was a healthcare worker with PCR-confirmed SARS-CoV-2 infection or an uninfected control (not recorded which). The donor label of this sample is uncertain.

This clonotype was seen more than once but under ten times. This chain uses TRBV5-8 with TRBJ1-6; 8 nucleotides align to TRBD1. The germline V gene has CDR1 SGHTS and CDR2 YDEGEE. V shed 4 bases and J 7 bases; nucleotides not matched to a gene: 10. CDR3 length: 16 amino acids. CDR3 sequence (DNA): TGTGCCAGCAGCCCCGGACAGGGCCGATGGAATTCACCCCTCCACTTT. Translated: CASSPGQGRWNSPLHF.

This chain links TRBV2 with TRBJ2-5; TRBD2 aligns across 7 bases. The germline CDR1 and CDR2 sequences are SNHLY and FYNNEI. V shed 10 bases, J shed 5 bases, and the junction held 10 bases outside the gene matches. This CDR3 comprises 13 residues. CDR3 protein: CATKLGGTETQYF. The CDR3 DNA reads as TGTGCCACCAAACTCGGGGGGACGGAGACCCAGTACTTC.

The chain employs TRBV20-1 and TRBJ1-5, with 7 bases aligning to TRBD1. The CDR3 extends over 15 amino acids. With V trimmed by 3 bases and J by 2 bases, 7 bases remained unmatched. Germline V gives CDR1 DFQATT, CDR2 SNEGSKA (reference sequence). CDR3 amino acids: CSASAPGGGNQPQHF. The CDR3 bases are TGCAGTGCTAGCGCCCCAGGGGGAGGCAATCAGCCCCAGCATTTT.